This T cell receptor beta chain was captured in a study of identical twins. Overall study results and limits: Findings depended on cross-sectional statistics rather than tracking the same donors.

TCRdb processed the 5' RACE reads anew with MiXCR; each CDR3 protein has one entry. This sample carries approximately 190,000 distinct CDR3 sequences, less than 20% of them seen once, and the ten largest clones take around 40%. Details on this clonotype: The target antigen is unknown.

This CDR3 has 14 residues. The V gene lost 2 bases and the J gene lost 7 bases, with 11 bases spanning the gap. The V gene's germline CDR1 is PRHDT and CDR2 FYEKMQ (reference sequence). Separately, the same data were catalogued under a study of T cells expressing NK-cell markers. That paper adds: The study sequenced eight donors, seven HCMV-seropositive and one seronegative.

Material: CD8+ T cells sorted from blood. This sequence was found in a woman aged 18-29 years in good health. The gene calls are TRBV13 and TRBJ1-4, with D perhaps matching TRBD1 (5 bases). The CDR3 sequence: CASSLWGSGEKLFF. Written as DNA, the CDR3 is TGTGCCAGCAGCTTATGGGGGTCGGGTGAAAAACTGTTTTTT.